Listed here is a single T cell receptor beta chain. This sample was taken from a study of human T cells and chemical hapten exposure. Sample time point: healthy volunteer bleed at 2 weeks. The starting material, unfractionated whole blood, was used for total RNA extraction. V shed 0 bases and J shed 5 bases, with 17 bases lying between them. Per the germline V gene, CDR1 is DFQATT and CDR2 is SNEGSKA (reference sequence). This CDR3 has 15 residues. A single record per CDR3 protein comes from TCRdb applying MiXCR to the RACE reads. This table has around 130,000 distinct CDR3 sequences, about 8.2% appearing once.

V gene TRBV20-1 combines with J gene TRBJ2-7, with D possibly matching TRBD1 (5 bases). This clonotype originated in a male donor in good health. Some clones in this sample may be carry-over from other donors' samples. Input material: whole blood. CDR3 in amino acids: CSARDHIGASNEQYF. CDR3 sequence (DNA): TGCAGTGCTAGAGATCATATAGGGGCGAGCAACGAGCAGTACTTC.